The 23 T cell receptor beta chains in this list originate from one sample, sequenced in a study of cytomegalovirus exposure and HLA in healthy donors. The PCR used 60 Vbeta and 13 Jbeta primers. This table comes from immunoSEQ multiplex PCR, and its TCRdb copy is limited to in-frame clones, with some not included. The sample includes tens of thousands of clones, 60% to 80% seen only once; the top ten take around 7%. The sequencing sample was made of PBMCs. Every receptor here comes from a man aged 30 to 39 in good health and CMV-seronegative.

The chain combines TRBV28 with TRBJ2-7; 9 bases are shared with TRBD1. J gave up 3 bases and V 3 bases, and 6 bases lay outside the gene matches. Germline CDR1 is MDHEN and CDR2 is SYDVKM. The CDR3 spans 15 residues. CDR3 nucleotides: TGTGCCAGCAGTTTCACCGGGACAGGGCACTACGAGCAGTACTTC. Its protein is CASSFTGTGHYEQYF. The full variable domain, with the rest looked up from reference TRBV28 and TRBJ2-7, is DVKVTQSSRYLVKRTGEKVFLECVQDMDHENMFWYRQDPGLGLRLIYFSYDVKMKEKGDIPEGYSVSREKKERFSLILESASTNQTSMYLCASSFTGTGHYEQYFGPGTRLTVT.

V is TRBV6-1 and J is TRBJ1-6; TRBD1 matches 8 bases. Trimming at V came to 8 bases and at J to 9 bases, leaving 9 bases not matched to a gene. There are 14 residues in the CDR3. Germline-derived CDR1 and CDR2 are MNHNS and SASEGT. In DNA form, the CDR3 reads TGTGCCAGCCTCGACAGGGGTGCCGCTTCACCCCTCCACTTT. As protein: CASLDRGAASPLHF.

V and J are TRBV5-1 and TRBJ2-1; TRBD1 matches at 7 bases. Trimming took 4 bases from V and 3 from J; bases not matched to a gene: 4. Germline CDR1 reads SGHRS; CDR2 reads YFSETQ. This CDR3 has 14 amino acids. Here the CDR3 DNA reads TGCGCCAGCAGCATCGGACAGGTCTACAATGAGCAGTTCTTC. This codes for CASSIGQVYNEQFF.

CDR3 bases: TGTGCCAGCAGTTACGCGGGCTCGAGCACAGATACGCAGTATTTT. This gives the protein CASSYAGSSTDTQYF. The chain uses TRBV6-5 and TRBJ2-3, with D tentatively TRBD2 (5 bases). This CDR3 has 15 amino acids. V was shortened by 2 bases and J by 0 bases, with 9 bases between the two germline ends. The V gene's germline CDR1 is MNHEY and CDR2 SVGAGI.

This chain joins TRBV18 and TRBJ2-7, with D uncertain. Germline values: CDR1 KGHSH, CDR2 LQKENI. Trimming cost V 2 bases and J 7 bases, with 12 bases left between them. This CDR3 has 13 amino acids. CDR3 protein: CASSPIAVGEQYF. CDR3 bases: TGTGCCAGCTCACCAATAGCAGTCGGAGAGCAGTACTTC.

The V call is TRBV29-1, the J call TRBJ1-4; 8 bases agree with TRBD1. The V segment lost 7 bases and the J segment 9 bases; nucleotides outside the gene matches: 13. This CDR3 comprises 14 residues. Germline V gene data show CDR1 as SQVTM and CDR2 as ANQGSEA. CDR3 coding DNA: TGCAGCGCTCAAGGACAGGGCGCAGCGCAAAAACTGTTTTTT. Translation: CSAQGQGAAQKLFF.

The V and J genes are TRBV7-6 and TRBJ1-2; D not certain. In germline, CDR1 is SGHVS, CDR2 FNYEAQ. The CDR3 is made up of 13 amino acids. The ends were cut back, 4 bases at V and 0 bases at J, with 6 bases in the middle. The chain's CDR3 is CASSSGANYGYTF. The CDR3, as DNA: TGTGCCAGCAGCTCGGGAGCTAACTATGGCTACACCTTC.

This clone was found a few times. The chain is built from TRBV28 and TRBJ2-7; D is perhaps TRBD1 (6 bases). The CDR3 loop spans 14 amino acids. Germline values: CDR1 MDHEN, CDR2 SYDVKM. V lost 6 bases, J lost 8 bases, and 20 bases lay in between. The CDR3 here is CASSRPGQSLKQYF. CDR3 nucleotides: TGTGCCAGCAGCCGTCCTGGACAGTCTTTGAAGCAGTACTTC.

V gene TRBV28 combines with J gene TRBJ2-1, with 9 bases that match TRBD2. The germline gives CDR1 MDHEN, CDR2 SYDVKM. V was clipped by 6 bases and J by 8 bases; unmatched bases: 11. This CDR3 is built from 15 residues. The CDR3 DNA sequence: TGTGCCAGCAGCTTGGTTCGCGGGAGGGTGTATGAGCAGTTCTTC. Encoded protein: CASSLVRGRVYEQFF.

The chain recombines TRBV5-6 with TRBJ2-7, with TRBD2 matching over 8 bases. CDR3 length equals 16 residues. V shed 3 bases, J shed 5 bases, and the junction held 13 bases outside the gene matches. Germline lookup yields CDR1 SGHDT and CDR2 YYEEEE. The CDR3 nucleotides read TGTGCCAGCAGCTCCTGGGTCGGGGGGGCCTTCCACGAGCAGTACTTC. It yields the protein CASSSWVGGAFHEQYF.

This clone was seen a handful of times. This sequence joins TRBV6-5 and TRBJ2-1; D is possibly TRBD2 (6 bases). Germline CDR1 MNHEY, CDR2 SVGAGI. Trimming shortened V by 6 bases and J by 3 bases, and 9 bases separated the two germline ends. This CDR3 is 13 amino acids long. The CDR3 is CASRRTNYNEQFF. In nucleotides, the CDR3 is TGTGCCAGCAGAAGGACTAACTACAATGAGCAGTTCTTC.

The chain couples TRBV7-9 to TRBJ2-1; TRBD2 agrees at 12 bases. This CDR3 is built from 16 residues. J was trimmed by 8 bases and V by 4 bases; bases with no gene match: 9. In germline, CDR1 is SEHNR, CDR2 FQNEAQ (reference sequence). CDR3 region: CASSSNPGLAGYEQFF. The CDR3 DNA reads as TGTGCCAGCAGCTCAAACCCGGGACTAGCGGGCTATGAGCAGTTCTTC.

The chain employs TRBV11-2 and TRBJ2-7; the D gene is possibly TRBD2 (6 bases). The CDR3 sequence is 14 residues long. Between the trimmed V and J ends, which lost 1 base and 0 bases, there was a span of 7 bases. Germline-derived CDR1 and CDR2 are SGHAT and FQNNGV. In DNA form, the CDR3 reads TGTGCCAGCAGCTTAGTTAGCGGCTCCTACGAGCAGTACTTC. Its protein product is CASSLVSGSYEQYF.

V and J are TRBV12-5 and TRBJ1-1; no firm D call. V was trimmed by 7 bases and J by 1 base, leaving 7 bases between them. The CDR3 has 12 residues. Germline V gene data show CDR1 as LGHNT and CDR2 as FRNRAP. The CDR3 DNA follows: TGTGCTAGTGCACGGGGGAACACTGAAGCTTTCTTT. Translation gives CASARGNTEAFF.

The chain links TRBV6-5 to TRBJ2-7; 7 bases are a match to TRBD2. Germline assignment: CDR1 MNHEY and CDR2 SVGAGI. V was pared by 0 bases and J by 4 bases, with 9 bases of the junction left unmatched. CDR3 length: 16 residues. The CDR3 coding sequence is TGTGCCAGCAGTTACTCCCTGGGGGGGTCGGTTTACGAGCAGTACTTC. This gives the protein CASSYSLGGSVYEQYF.

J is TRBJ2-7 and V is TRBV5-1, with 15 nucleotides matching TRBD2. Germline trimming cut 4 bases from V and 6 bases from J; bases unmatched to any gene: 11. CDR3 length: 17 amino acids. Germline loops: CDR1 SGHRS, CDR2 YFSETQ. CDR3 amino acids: CASSPGTSGGSYVEQYF. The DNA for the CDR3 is TGCGCCAGCAGCCCGGGGACTAGCGGGGGGAGCTACGTCGAGCAGTACTTC. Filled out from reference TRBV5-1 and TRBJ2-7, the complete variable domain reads KAGVTQTPRYLIKTRGQQVTLSCSPISGHRSVSWYQQTPGQGLQFLFEYFSETQRNKGNFPGRFSGRQFSNSRSEMNVSTLELGDSALYLCASSPGTSGGSYVEQYFGPGTRLTVT.

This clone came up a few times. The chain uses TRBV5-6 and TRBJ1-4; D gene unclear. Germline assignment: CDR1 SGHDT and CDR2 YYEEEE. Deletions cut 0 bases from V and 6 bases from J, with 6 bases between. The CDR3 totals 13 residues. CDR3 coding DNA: TGTGCCAGCAGCTTGGATGGGCATGAAAAACTGTTTTTT. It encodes CASSLDGHEKLFF.

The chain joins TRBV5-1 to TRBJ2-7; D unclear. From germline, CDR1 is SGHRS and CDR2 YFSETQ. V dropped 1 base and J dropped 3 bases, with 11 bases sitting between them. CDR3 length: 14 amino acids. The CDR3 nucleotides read TGCGCCAGCAGCTTGAGCGTGCAGTACTACGAGCAGTACTTC. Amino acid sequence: CASSLSVQYYEQYF.

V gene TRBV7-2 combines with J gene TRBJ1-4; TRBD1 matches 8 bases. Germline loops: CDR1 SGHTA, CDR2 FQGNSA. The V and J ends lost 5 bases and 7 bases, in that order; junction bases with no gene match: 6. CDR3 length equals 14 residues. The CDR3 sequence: CASSRTGTGEKLFF. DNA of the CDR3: TGTGCCAGCAGCCGGACAGGGACGGGTGAAAAACTGTTTTTT.

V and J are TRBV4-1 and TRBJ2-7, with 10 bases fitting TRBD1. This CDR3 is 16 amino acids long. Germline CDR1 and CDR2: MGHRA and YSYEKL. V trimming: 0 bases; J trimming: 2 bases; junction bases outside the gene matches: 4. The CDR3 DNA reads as TGCGCCAGCAGCCAAGAGACAGGGGGCGGCCCCTACGAGCAGTACTTC. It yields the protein CASSQETGGGPYEQYF.

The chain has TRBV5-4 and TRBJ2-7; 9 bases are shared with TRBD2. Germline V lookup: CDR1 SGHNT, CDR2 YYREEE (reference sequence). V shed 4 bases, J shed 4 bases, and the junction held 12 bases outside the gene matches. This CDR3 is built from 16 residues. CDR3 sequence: CASSINPGLASYEQYF. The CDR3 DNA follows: TGTGCCAGCAGCATAAACCCGGGACTAGCTTCGTACGAGCAGTACTTC.

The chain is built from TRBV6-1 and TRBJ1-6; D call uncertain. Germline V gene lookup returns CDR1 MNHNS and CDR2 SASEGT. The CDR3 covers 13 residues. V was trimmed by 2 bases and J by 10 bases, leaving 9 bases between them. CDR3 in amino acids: CASSEFRVSPLHF. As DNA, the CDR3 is TGTGCCAGCAGTGAATTTCGGGTCTCACCCCTCCACTTT.

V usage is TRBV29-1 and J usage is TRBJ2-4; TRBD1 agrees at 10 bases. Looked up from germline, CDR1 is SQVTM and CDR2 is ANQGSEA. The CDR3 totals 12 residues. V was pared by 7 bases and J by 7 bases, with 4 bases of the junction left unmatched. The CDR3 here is CSGGTGVNIQYF. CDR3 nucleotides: TGCAGCGGTGGGACAGGGGTGAACATTCAGTACTTC.